The 23 T cell receptor beta chains below were found in one sample sequenced in a study of human T cells and chemical hapten exposure. Each CDR3 protein gets one entry after TCRdb re-called the RACE reads with MiXCR. The sample contains hundreds of thousands of distinct CDR3 sequences, about 6.9% of which appear only once. Time point defined: patch test 2, 6 weeks after DPC sensitization. Treatment given: therapeutic diphenylcyclopropenone sensitization with weekly scalp DPC. Specimen: whole blood, collected in connection with sensitization to the hapten diphenylcyclopropenone (DPC). The source is a woman aged 18-29 years with alopecia areata. Some clones in this sample may be carry-over from other donors' samples.

The J gene is TRBJ2-3, the V gene TRBV5-1; 8 bases line up with TRBD2. Germline V gene sequence: CDR1 SGHRS, CDR2 YFSETQ. With V trimmed by 0 bases and J by 5 bases, 11 bases remained unmatched. The CDR3 length is 17 residues. The CDR3: CASSLVSAGDTGDTQYF. The CDR3 nucleotides are TGCGCCAGCAGCTTGGTATCAGCGGGGGATACCGGAGATACGCAGTATTTT.

This clonotype has ten or more counts. The J gene is TRBJ1-2, the V gene TRBV5-6; 11 nucleotides agree with TRBD1. From germline, CDR1 is SGHDT and CDR2 YYEEEE. Trimming cost V 1 base and J 2 bases; bases outside gene matches: 1. This CDR3 comprises 15 residues. CDR3 sequence (DNA): TGTGCCAGCAGCTTGTGGACAGGGGGCAACTATGGCTACACCTTC. This gives the protein CASSLWTGGNYGYTF.

The CDR3 DNA follows: TGCGCCAGCTGGGACGTTCCGGGGGCAGGGACTGAAGCTTTCTTT. This codes for CASWDVPGAGTEAFF. V usage is TRBV5-1 and J usage is TRBJ1-1; D is possibly TRBD1 (6 bases). The CDR3 contains 15 residues. Per the germline V gene, CDR1 is SGHRS and CDR2 is YFSETQ. Trimming pared 7 bases from V and 5 bases from J, leaving 21 bases between.

This clonotype was counted between two and nine times. The chain uses TRBV20-1 and TRBJ1-4; D remains ambiguous. V lost 5 bases and J 3 bases, leaving 10 bases between the germline ends. This CDR3 is built from 13 residues. In germline, CDR1 is DFQATT, CDR2 SNEGSKA (reference sequence). CDR3: CSAQGLSNEKLFF. DNA for the CDR3: TGCAGTGCTCAAGGACTGTCTAATGAAAAACTGTTTTTT.

This clonotype occurred a few times. V and J are TRBV7-2 and TRBJ2-3; D is perhaps TRBD1 or TRBD2 (5 bases each). Looked up from germline, CDR1 is SGHTA and CDR2 is FQGNSA. This CDR3 region has 15 residues. Trimming removed 2 bases from V and 0 bases from J, with 9 bases in between. The CDR3 loop is CASSLRGDSTDTQYF. CDR3 sequence (DNA): TGTGCCAGCAGCTTACGAGGGGATAGCACAGATACGCAGTATTTT.

This sequence joins TRBV11-1 and TRBJ1-6; TRBD1 matches 8 bases. J was trimmed by 8 bases and V by 3 bases; bases with no gene match: 3. CDR1 is SGHAT and CDR2 is FQDESV in the germline V gene (reference sequence). The CDR3 covers 14 residues. CDR3 region: CASSFRGPDSPLHF. In DNA form, the CDR3 reads TGTGCCAGCAGCTTCAGGGGGCCCGATTCACCCCTCCACTTT.

Ten or more counts support this clonotype. This chain joins TRBV12-3 or TRBV12-4 and TRBJ1-5; D is perhaps TRBD1 (5 bases). CDR3 length: 17 amino acids. V gave up 5 bases and J gave up 3 bases, with 20 bases separating them. CDR3 DNA: TGTGCCAGCAGTCCGTTTTTGGGGGGTTTTAACAATCAGCCCCAGCATTTT. This translates into CASSPFLGGFNNQPQHF.

V usage is TRBV6-2 or TRBV6-3 and J usage is TRBJ2-6; D is perhaps TRBD1 (6 bases). The CDR3 totals 17 residues. V was shortened by 2 bases and J by 2 bases, with 13 bases between the two germline ends. The germline V gene encodes CDR1 MNHEY and CDR2 SVGEGT. DNA for the CDR3: TGTGCCAGCAGTTACGCAGGGGCCTTTGCTGGGGCCAACGTCCTGACTTTC. Its protein product is CASSYAGAFAGANVLTF.

The sample holds many counts of this clonotype. This chain links TRBV3-1 with TRBJ1-5, with D tentatively TRBD1 (5 bases). The CDR3 sequence is 12 residues long. Germline V gene lookup returns CDR1 LGHDT and CDR2 YNNKEL (reference sequence). Deletions cut 2 bases from V and 7 bases from J, with 6 bases between. The chain's CDR3 is CASSQQGQPQHF. The CDR3 nucleotides read TGTGCCAGCAGCCAACAGGGACAGCCCCAGCATTTT. Full variable domain (rest looked up from reference TRBV3-1 and TRBJ1-5): DTAVSQTPKYLVTQMGNDKSIKCEQNLGHDTMYWYKQDSKKFLKIMFSYNNKELIINETVPNRFSPKSPDKAHLNLHINSLELGDSAVYFCASSQQGQPQHFGDGTRLSIL.

This clonotype has ten or more counts. The rearrangement uses TRBV5-5 and TRBJ1-1; 7 positions agree with TRBD1. The junction had 9 bases not matched to a gene; V was cut back by 4 bases and J by 3 bases. Germline CDR1 is SGHKS and CDR2 is YYEKEE (reference sequence). This CDR3 has 15 amino acids. The CDR3 DNA is TGTGCCAGCAGCACCCTACAGGGGAAGGACACTGAAGCTTTCTTT. It yields the protein CASSTLQGKDTEAFF.

In this sample, this clonotype turned up a few times. This sequence joins TRBV6-2 or TRBV6-3 and TRBJ2-7; 8 nucleotides align to TRBD1. The CDR3 is 14 residues long. Germline lookup yields CDR1 MNHEY and CDR2 SVGEGT. V dropped 6 bases and J dropped 4; count of bases not matched to a gene: 8. CDR3 bases: TGTGCCAGCAGCTCTCCGACAGGGGTTTACGAGCAGTACTTC. Translating it yields CASSSPTGVYEQYF.

At least ten counts were recorded for this clonotype. V gene TRBV6-2 or TRBV6-3 combines with J gene TRBJ1-1; D may be TRBD1 (6 bases). CDR3 length: 17 residues. Germline CDR1 reads MNHEY; CDR2 reads SVGEGT. V dropped 0 bases and J dropped 5 bases, with 19 bases sitting between them. The CDR3: CASSYSVGTAGETEAFF. The CDR3 DNA reads TGTGCCAGCAGTTACTCCGTAGGGACTGCAGGGGAGACTGAAGCTTTCTTT.

This clonotype was observed a handful of times. The J gene is TRBJ2-3, the V gene TRBV7-2; the D is unclear. In germline, CDR1 is SGHTA, CDR2 FQGNSA. Trimming pared 7 bases from V and 0 bases from J, leaving 14 bases between. This CDR3 is 15 amino acids long. CDR3 nucleotides: TGTGCCAGCACCACCCGGTCAGCTAGCACAGATACGCAGTATTTT. It codes for CASTTRSASTDTQYF.

Only a few counts were recorded for this clonotype. The rearrangement uses TRBV29-1 and TRBJ2-1, with 9 bases identical to TRBD2. This CDR3 contains 14 residues. Germline CDR1 SQVTM, CDR2 ANQGSEA. The ends lost 4 bases at V and 7 bases at J; junction bases unmatched: 8. Written as DNA, the CDR3 is TGCAGCGTTGTTGGCGGGGGGGCCTGGAATGAGCAGTTCTTC. Its protein is CSVVGGGAWNEQFF.

This clonotype was seen many times. The chain links TRBV27 to TRBJ1-1; 8 nucleotides agree with TRBD1. The V segment lost 4 bases and the J segment 3 bases; nucleotides outside the gene matches: 7. Germline CDR1 and CDR2: MNHEY and SMNVEV (reference sequence). The CDR3 has 15 residues. The CDR3 loop reads CASSSGQGGYTEAFF. The CDR3 DNA reads as TGTGCCAGCAGTTCCGGACAGGGAGGATACACTGAAGCTTTCTTT.

This clonotype appeared many times. This sequence joins TRBV6-5 and TRBJ1-5, with 8 nucleotides matching TRBD1. The CDR3 has 17 residues. From germline, CDR1 is MNHEY and CDR2 SVGAGI. The V and J ends lost 4 bases and 3 bases, in that order; junction bases with no gene match: 11. The CDR3 loop reads CASSSRQGAVYNQPQHF. The CDR3 DNA is TGTGCCAGCAGTTCTCGTCAGGGGGCTGTTTACAATCAGCCCCAGCATTTT.

The genes are TRBV6-5 and TRBJ2-7; D call uncertain. The CDR3 consists of 14 residues. Germline CDR1 MNHEY, CDR2 SVGAGI. V was shortened by 2 bases and J by 0 bases, with 8 bases between the two germline ends. CDR3: CASSYSGNSYEQYF. CDR3 bases: TGTGCCAGCAGTTACAGTGGGAACTCCTACGAGCAGTACTTC.

The sample holds many counts of this clonotype. J is TRBJ2-3 and V is TRBV28; no clear D. V lost 2 bases and J 7 bases, leaving 10 bases between the germline ends. The germline CDR1 and CDR2 sequences are MDHEN and SYDVKM. This CDR3 comprises 13 residues. The CDR3 DNA reads as TGTGCCAGCAGTTTACAGGCAGAAAATACGCAGTATTTT. The encoded protein is CASSLQAENTQYF.

This clonotype was seen repeatedly, ten times or more. The chain recombines TRBV27 with TRBJ2-2, with 8 bases aligning to TRBD1. Trimming removed 5 bases from V and 5 bases from J; junction bases left unmatched: 4. The CDR3 totals 14 residues. Germline loops: CDR1 MNHEY, CDR2 SMNVEV (reference sequence). The CDR3 region has the DNA TGTGCCAGCAGTCTGACAGGGGTAACCGGGGAGCTGTTTTTT. Amino acids: CASSLTGVTGELFF.

This clonotype was counted only a few times. The V call is TRBV27, the J call TRBJ1-1, with 10 positions matching TRBD1. CDR1 is MNHEY and CDR2 is SMNVEV in the germline V gene (reference sequence). The V gene end was trimmed by 0 bases and the J gene end by 5 bases; junction bases not matched to a gene: 9. The CDR3 runs to 17 residues. CDR3 amino acids: CASSLSPRQGAGTEAFF. The CDR3 DNA sequence: TGTGCCAGCAGTTTATCCCCCCGACAGGGGGCGGGGACTGAAGCTTTCTTT.

This clonotype showed up just a few times. This sequence joins TRBV2 and TRBJ1-4; D is perhaps TRBD1 (5 bases). There are 16 residues in the CDR3. The ends were cut back, 6 bases at V and 4 bases at J, with 18 bases in the middle. Germline V gene data show CDR1 as SNHLY and CDR2 as FYNNEI. CDR3 region: CASSPRDWGSNEKLFF. The CDR3 DNA is TGTGCCAGCAGCCCCCGAGATTGGGGGAGTAATGAAAAACTGTTTTTT.

This clonotype was recorded at least ten times. The chain joins TRBV6-5 to TRBJ1-1; 7 nucleotides match TRBD1. Trimming removed 6 bases from V and 4 bases from J; junction bases left unmatched: 11. Looked up from germline, CDR1 is MNHEY and CDR2 is SVGAGI. The CDR3 extends over 15 amino acids. This chain's CDR3 is CASRLRAGGVTEAFF. The CDR3 DNA reads TGTGCCAGCAGACTAAGGGCAGGGGGGGTCACTGAAGCTTTCTTT.

The chain couples TRBV7-9 to TRBJ2-5; 13 bases fit TRBD2. V lost 5 bases and J lost 0; bases outside the gene matches: 9. This CDR3 is built from 18 residues. Germline values: CDR1 SEHNR, CDR2 FQNEAQ (reference sequence). The CDR3, as DNA: TGTGCCAGCAGCCCGACTAGCGGGGGGCTTATGAACCAAGAGACCCAGTACTTC. Its translation is CASSPTSGGLMNQETQYF.